This T cell receptor (beta chain) was identified in a study of cytomegalovirus exposure and HLA in healthy donors. In the case of this clone: Its antigen is currently unknown.

The germline gives CDR1 MDHEN, CDR2 SYDVKM. V lost 6 bases and J lost 0; bases outside the gene matches: 8. The CDR3 consists of 16 residues. The PCR was carried out with 60 Vbeta primers and 13 Jbeta primers. Data came from immunoSEQ multiplex PCR; TCRdb stores just in-frame clones and leaves some out. The table has about 130,000 clones, about 80% seen once. Findings and caveats of the study: There were some 150 TCR beta chains listed as cytomegalovirus-associated. In terms of immune exposure information, only CMV serostatus was available.

This chain uses TRBV28 with TRBJ1-2; the match to TRBD1 covers 9 bases. The clonotype was recovered from a woman in her 50s in good health and CMV-seronegative. The sequenced material came from PBMCs. The CDR3 spells CASSPDRGTSNYGYTF. For the CDR3, the DNA is TGTGCCAGCAGCCCGGACAGGGGAACCTCTAACTATGGCTACACCTTC.